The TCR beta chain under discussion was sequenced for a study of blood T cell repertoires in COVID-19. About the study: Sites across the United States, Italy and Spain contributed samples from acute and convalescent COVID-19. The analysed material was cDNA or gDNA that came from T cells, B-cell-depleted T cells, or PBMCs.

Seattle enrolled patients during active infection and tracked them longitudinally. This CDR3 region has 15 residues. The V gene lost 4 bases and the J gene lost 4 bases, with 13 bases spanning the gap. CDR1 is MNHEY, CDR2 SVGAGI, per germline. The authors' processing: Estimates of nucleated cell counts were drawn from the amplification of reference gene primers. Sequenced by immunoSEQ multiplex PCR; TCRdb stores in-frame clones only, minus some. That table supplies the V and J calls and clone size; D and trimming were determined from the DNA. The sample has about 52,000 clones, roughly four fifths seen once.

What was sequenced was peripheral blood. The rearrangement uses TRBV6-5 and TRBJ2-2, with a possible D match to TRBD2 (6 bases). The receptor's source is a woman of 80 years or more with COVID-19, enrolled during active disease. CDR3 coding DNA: TGTGCCAGCAGTTTAGTTCGGGGGATCACCGGGGAGCTGTTTTTT. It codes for CASSLVRGITGELFF.